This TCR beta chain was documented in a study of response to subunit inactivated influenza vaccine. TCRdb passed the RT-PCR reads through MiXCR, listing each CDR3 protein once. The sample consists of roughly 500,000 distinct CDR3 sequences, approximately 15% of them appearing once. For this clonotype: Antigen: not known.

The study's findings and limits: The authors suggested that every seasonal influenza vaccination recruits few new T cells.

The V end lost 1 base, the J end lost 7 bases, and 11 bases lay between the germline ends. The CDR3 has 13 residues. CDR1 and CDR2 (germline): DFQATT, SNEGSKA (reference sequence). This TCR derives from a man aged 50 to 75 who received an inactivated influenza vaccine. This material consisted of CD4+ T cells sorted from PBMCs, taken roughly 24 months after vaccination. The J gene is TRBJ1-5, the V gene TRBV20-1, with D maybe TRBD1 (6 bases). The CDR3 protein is CSARAAGEQPQHF. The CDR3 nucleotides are TGCAGTGCTAGAGCCGCAGGGGAACAGCCCCAGCATTTT.